Shown below are 14 T cell receptor beta chains from a single sample sequenced in a study of cytomegalovirus exposure and HLA in healthy donors. TCRdb's copy holds only in-frame clones and misses some; the assay was immunoSEQ multiplex PCR. The sample lists around 150,000 clones, 84% seen once, with approximately 10% in the top ten. Sequencing used PBMCs. The origin of the receptors is a man younger than 40 in good health and CMV-seropositive.

This chain uses TRBV6-5 with TRBJ1-1, with D perhaps TRBD1 (5 bases). CDR1 and CDR2 (germline): MNHEY, SVGAGI. V lost 3 bases to trimming and J lost 4 bases, with 9 bases between them. The CDR3 covers 13 residues. The CDR3 bases are TGTGCCAGCAGTTATTCCCAGGGCACTGAAGCTTTCTTT. Protein product: CASSYSQGTEAFF.

This chain connects TRBV19 to TRBJ2-3; 8 nucleotides match TRBD1. Unmatched junction bases numbered 3, after V lost 5 bases and J lost 5 bases. The CDR3 is 13 residues long. Germline V gives CDR1 LNHDA, CDR2 SQIVND (reference sequence). The CDR3 coding sequence is TGTGCCAGTAGTTCAGGGGGCATAGATACGCAGTATTTT. The encoded protein is CASSSGGIDTQYF.

DNA for the CDR3: TGTGCCAGCAGCAAAGAGGCGGGGGCCTACAATGAGCAGTTCTTC. Amino acids: CASSKEAGAYNEQFF. The rearrangement uses TRBV21-1 and TRBJ2-1; TRBD2, the D gene given by the table, was not confirmed from the DNA. TRBV21-1 is assigned pseudogene status. The CDR3 contains 15 residues.

The V and J genes are TRBV7-9 and TRBJ2-7, with TRBD1 matching over 7 bases. The CDR3 consists of 13 residues. The V gene end was trimmed by 5 bases and the J gene end by 6 bases; junction bases not matched to a gene: 7. Looked up from germline, CDR1 is SEHNR and CDR2 is FQNEAQ (reference sequence). DNA of the CDR3: TGTGCCAGCAGCCGAGGGACAGTGGGCGAGCAGTACTTC. This codes for CASSRGTVGEQYF.

The chain carries TRBV5-6 and TRBJ2-5, with 7 positions matching TRBD1. The CDR3 sequence is 15 residues long. Germline V CDR1 and CDR2: SGHDT, YYEEEE. V lost 0 bases to trimming and J lost 1 base; unmatched junction nucleotides: 3. CDR3 protein: CASSLGPGGQETQYF. CDR3 DNA sequence: TGTGCCAGCAGCTTGGGCCCAGGGGGCCAAGAGACCCAGTACTTC.

The chain combines TRBV6-6 with TRBJ2-2; D unclear. The V end lost 0 bases, the J end lost 7 bases, and 6 bases lay between the germline ends. Per the germline V gene, CDR1 is MNHNY and CDR2 is SVGAGI (reference sequence). This CDR3 comprises 13 residues. CDR3 region: CASSYSLVGELFF. The CDR3 bases are TGTGCCAGCAGTTACTCGTTAGTCGGGGAGCTGTTTTTT.

The J gene is TRBJ2-7, the V gene TRBV6-5; a possible D gene is TRBD1 (5 bases). The CDR3 spans 13 residues. Germline assignment: CDR1 MNHEY and CDR2 SVGAGI. The germline V and J ends were trimmed by 0 bases and 3 bases, with 6 bases remaining between them. The DNA of the CDR3 is TGTGCCAGCAGTTACTCGGGGCACTACGAGCAGTACTTC. Translation: CASSYSGHYEQYF.

This chain connects TRBV7-6 to TRBJ1-5; possible D gene TRBD1, 5 bases. The V and J ends lost 1 base and 4 bases respectively, with 11 bases between them. The CDR3 consists of 15 residues. CDR1 and CDR2 (germline): SGHVS, FNYEAQ. CDR3 nucleotide sequence: TGTGCCAGCAGCTTAGATCAGGGAGGTAATCAGCCCCAGCATTTT. This sequence encodes CASSLDQGGNQPQHF.

The CDR3 spells CASSRQAEETQYF. The CDR3 nucleotides are TGTGCCAGCAGCAGACAGGCGGAAGAGACCCAGTACTTC. The rearrangement uses TRBV7-3 and TRBJ2-5; D possibly corresponds to TRBD1 (6 bases). The germline CDR1 and CDR2 sequences are SGHTA and FQGTGA. V was shortened by 5 bases and J by 3 bases, with 10 bases between the two germline ends. The CDR3 has 13 residues.

The rearrangement joins TRBV10-2 to TRBJ1-2, with 10 bases fitting TRBD1. The CDR3 length is 16 residues. The germline gives CDR1 WSHSY, CDR2 SAAADI. Trimming cost V 0 bases and J 6 bases; bases outside gene matches: 7. The CDR3 region has the DNA TGCGCCAGCAGTGAGTCTGTCGGGACAGGGGTGCATGGCTACACCTTC. This sequence encodes CASSESVGTGVHGYTF.

This clone was picked up one time. This rearrangement joins TRBV2 to TRBJ1-5; 7 bases agree with TRBD1. The CDR3 is 14 amino acids. CDR1 is SNHLY and CDR2 is FYNNEI in the germline V gene. The V gene end was trimmed by 7 bases and the J gene end by 6 bases; junction bases not matched to a gene: 9. CDR3 DNA: TGTGCCAGCACTGATCGAACAGGGGCTCAGCCCCAGCATTTT. Translating it yields CASTDRTGAQPQHF.

The chain links TRBV4-2 to TRBJ2-7; 9 nucleotides align to TRBD2. The CDR3 spans 17 residues. The V and J ends lost 0 bases and 0 bases, in that order; junction bases with no gene match: 6. Germline CDR1 is LGHNA and CDR2 is YNFKEQ. The DNA for the CDR3 is TGTGCCAGCAGCCAAGATGCCAGCGGGGGGACCTCCTACGAGCAGTACTTC. Its translation is CASSQDASGGTSYEQYF.

The chain has TRBV6-4 and TRBJ2-1; D is unclear. There are 15 residues in the CDR3. V lost 2 bases, J lost 0 bases, and 8 bases lay in between. Germline V gives CDR1 MRHNA, CDR2 SNTAGT. The CDR3 protein is CASSDGESSYNEQFF. CDR3 sequence (DNA): TGTGCCAGCAGTGACGGAGAGTCCTCCTACAATGAGCAGTTCTTC.

This chain joins TRBV30 and TRBJ1-2, with no clear D. CDR1 GTSNPN and CDR2 SVGIG come from the germline V gene (reference sequence). V was cut by 7 bases and J by 2 bases, with 17 bases left in between. This CDR3 comprises 14 residues. The CDR3 nucleotides are TGTGCCTCGACTCCGGGGTTGGGAAACTATGGCTACACCTTC. Its protein product is CASTPGLGNYGYTF.